This T cell receptor beta chain is from a study of human T cells and chemical hapten exposure. At the level of the study: Patch tests of 0.01% DPC on the upper back were read at 6 days. Study results and limitations: Patch test score rose with PT1 expanded TCR count, significant at thresholds 8, 16 and 32, not 4. The study found that DPC sensitization did not change TCRs above 1 in 1000 frequency.

Time point meaning: patch test 1, 2 weeks after DPC sensitization. Treatment given: therapeutic diphenylcyclopropenone sensitization with weekly scalp DPC. The CDR3 is 16 amino acids. Trimming took 0 bases from V and 1 from J; bases not matched to a gene: 6. Germline V gene lookup returns CDR1 SQVTM and CDR2 ANQGSEA. In its sample, this clonotype was seen a few times. As yet, its antigen is unknown. TCRdb used MiXCR to reprocess the RACE reads, holding one entry per CDR3 protein. The top ten clones hold about 1.4% of a sample with about 80,000 distinct CDR3 sequences, 7.5% to 9.5% of them seen once. Sample: whole blood, taken in connection with sensitization to the hapten diphenylcyclopropenone (DPC). The genes are TRBV29-1 and TRBJ2-1; 7 nucleotides align to TRBD1. This TCR was sampled from a woman aged 25 to 39 with alopecia areata. Some clones in this sample may be carry-over from other donors' samples. CDR3 residues: CSVEDDEGASYNEQFF. Written as DNA, the CDR3 is TGCAGCGTTGAAGATGACGAGGGGGCATCCTACAATGAGCAGTTCTTC.